The clone carrying this T cell receptor (beta chain) was seen many times. The antigen is unknown. This entry is derived from a study of regulatory T cells in long-lasting Graves disease. Overall study results and limits: Persistent cases favored TRBV28, TRBJ1-2 and TRBJ2-5.

Per the germline V gene, CDR1 is MNHEY and CDR2 is SMNVEV (reference sequence). V lost 5 bases, J lost 5 bases, and 7 bases stayed unmatched. This CDR3 spans 14 amino acids. Library construction for TCR beta used iRepertoire HTBI primers and Arm-PCR of CDR3 regions. Each CDR3 protein gets one entry after TCRdb re-called the multiplex PCR reads with MiXCR. The sample holds roughly 260,000 distinct CDR3 sequences, around a sixth seen once. This sample's time point: newly diagnosed GD, antithyroid drugs for less than 3 months. The authors made the TCR library using RNA they extracted from PBMCs. Diagnosis followed American Thyroid Association guidelines for Graves' disease. These data were also filed under a second study, of T cells in Graves' hyperthyroidism and ophthalmopathy. That paper adds: The study enrolled patients aged 18 to 65 with newly diagnosed hyperthyroidism of under 2 months' duration.

J is TRBJ1-2 and V is TRBV27; 8 bases align to TRBD1. This specimen was peripheral blood mononuclear cells (PBMCs), taken at new diagnosis, from a patient treated with antithyroid drugs. The clonotype was recovered from a young woman with Graves disease. This CDR3 is CASSEAGGMYGYTF. Here the CDR3 DNA reads TGTGCCAGCAGTGAGGCAGGGGGCATGTATGGCTACACCTTC.